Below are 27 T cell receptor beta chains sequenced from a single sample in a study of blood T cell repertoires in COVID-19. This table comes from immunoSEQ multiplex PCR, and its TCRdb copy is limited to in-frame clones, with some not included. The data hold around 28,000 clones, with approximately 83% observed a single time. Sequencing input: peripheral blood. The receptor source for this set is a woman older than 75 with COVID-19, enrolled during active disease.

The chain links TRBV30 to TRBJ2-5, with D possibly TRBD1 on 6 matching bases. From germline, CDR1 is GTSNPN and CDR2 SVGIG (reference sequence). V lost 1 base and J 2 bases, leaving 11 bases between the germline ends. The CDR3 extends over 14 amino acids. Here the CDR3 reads CAWSAGQWQETQYF. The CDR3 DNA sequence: TGTGCCTGGAGTGCCGGACAGTGGCAAGAGACCCAGTACTTC.

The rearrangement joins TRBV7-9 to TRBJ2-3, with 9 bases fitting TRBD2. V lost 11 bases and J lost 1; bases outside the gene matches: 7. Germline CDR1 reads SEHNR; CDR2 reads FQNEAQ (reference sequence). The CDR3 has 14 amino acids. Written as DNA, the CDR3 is TGTGCCGGAAGACTAGCGGAGGGCACAGATACGCAGTATTTT. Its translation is CAGRLAEGTDTQYF.

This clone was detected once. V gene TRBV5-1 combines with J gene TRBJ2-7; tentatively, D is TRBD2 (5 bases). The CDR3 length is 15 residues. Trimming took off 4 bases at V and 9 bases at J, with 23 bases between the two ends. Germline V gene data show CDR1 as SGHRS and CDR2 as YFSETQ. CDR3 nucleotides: TGCGCCAGCAGCCCGGACCCTCTCACTAGGTTCGGGCAGTACTTC. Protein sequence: CASSPDPLTRFGQYF.

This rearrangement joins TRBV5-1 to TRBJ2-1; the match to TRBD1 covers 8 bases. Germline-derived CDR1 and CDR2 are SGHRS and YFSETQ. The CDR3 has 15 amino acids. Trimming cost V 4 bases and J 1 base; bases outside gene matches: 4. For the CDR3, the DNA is TGCGCCAGCAGCCCCGGACAGGGTTCCTACAATGAGCAGTTCTTC. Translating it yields CASSPGQGSYNEQFF.

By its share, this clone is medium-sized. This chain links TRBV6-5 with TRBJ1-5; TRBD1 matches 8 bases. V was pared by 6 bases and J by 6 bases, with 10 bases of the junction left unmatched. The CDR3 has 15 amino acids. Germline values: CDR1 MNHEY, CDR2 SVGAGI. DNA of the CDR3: TGTGCCAGCAGGGGAATGGGCAGGGGGCGTCAGCCCCAGCATTTT. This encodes CASRGMGRGRQPQHF.

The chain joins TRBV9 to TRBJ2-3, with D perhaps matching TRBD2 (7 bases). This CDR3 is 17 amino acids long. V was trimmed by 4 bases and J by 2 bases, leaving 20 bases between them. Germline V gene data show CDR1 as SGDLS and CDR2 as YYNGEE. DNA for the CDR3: TGTGCCAGCAGCCCCGGTAATAGGGGGGGGTACACAGATACGCAGTATTTT. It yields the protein CASSPGNRGGYTDTQYF.

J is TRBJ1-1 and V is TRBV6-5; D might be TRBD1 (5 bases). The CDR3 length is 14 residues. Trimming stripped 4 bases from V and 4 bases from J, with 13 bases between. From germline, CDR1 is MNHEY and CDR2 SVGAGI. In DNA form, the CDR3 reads TGTGCCAGCAGTTTTGCGGGGGTTGCCACTGAAGCTTTCTTT. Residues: CASSFAGVATEAFF.

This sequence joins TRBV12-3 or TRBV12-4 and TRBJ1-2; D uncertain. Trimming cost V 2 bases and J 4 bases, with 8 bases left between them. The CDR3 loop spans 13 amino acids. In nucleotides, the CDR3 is TGTGCCAGCAGTTTAACAACCGTCTATGGCTACACCTTC. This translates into CASSLTTVYGYTF.

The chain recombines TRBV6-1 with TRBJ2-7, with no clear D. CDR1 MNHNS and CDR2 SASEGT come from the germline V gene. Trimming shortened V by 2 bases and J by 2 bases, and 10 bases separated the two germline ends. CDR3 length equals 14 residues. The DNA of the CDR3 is TGTGCCAGCAGTGAAAGAGACTTTGCCTACGAGCAGTACTTC. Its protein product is CASSERDFAYEQYF.

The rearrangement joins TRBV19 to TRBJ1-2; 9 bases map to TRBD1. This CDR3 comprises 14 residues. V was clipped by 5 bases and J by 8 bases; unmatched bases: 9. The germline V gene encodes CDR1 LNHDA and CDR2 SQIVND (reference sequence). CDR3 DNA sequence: TGTGCCAGTAGTTCACAGGGGGCCTTATGGGGCTACACCTTC. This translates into CASSSQGALWGYTF.

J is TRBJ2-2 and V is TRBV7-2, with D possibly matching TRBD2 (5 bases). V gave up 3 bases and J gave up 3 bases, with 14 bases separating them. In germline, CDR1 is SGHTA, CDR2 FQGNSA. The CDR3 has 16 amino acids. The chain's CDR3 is CASSLAGRLDTGELFF. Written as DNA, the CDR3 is TGTGCCAGCAGCTTGGCGGGCAGATTAGACACCGGGGAGCTGTTTTTT.

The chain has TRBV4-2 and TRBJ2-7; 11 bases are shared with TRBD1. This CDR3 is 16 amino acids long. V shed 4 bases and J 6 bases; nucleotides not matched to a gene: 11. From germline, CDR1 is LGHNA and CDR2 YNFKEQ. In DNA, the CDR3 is TGTGCCAGCAGCCCGGCCCGATGGGACAGGGGGGCCGAGCAGTACTTC. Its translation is CASSPARWDRGAEQYF.

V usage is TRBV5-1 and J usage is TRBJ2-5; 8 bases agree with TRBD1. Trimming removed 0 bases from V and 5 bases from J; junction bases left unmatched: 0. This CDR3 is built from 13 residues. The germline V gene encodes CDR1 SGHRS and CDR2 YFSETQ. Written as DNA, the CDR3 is TGCGCCAGCAGCTTGGGACAGGGGGAGACCCAGTACTTC. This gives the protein CASSLGQGETQYF.

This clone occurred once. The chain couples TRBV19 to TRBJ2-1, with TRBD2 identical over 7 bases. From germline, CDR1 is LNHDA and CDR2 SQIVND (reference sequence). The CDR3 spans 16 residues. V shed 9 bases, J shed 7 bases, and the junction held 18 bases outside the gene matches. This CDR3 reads CASTAVGLAGGNEQFF. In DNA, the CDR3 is TGTGCCAGCACCGCGGTGGGGCTAGCCGGGGGGAATGAGCAGTTCTTC.

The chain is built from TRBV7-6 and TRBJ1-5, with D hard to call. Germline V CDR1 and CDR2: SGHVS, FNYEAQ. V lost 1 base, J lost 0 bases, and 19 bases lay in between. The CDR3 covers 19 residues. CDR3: CASSLEATHRGYSNQPQHF. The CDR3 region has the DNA TGTGCCAGCAGCTTAGAGGCTACCCACCGAGGGTATAGCAATCAGCCCCAGCATTTT.

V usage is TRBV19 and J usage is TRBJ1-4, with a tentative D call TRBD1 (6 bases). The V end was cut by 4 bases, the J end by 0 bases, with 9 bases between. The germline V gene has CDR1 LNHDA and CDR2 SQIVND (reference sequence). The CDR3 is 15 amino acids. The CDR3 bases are TGTGCCAGTAGTAAAAGACAGGCAACTAATGAAAAACTGTTTTTT. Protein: CASSKRQATNEKLFF.

The DNA for the CDR3 is TGTGCCAGCAGCCTATACAGGGGGGAGAACACTGAAGCTTTCTTT. Translation: CASSLYRGENTEAFF. This chain links TRBV5-6 with TRBJ1-1, with 8 positions matching TRBD1. V dropped 4 bases and J dropped 1; count of bases not matched to a gene: 6. CDR3 length equals 15 residues. Germline V lookup: CDR1 SGHDT, CDR2 YYEEEE.

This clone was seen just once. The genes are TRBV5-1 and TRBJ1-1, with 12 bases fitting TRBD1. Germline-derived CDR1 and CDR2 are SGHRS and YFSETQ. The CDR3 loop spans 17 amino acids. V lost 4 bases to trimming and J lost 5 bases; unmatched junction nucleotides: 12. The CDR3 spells CASSPGQGAMVGTEAFF. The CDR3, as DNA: TGCGCCAGCAGCCCGGGACAGGGGGCAATGGTAGGGACTGAAGCTTTCTTT.

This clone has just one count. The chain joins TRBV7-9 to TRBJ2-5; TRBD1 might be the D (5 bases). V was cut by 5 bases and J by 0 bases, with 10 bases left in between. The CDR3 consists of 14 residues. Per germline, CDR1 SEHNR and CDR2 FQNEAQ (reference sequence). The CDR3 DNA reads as TGTGCCAGCAGCCGGTTCAGGGACCAAGAGACCCAGTACTTC. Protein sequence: CASSRFRDQETQYF.

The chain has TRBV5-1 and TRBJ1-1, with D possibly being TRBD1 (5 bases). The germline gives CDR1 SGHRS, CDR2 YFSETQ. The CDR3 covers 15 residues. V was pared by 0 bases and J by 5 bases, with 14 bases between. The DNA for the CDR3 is TGCGCCAGCAGCTTGGTCGGGGGGAGGGTGACTGAAGCTTTCTTT. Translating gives CASSLVGGRVTEAFF.

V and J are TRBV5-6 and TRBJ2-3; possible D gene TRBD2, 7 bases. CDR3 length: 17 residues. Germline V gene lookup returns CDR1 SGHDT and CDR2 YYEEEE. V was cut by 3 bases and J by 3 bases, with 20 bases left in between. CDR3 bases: TGTGCCAGCAGCTCCCTCTTCGCGGGGGCAATTACAGATACGCAGTATTTT. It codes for CASSSLFAGAITDTQYF.

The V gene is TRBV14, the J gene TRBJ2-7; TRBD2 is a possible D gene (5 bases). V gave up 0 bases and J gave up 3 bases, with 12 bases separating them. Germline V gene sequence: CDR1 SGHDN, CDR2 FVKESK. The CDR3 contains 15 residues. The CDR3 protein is CASSQDHGVNYEQYF. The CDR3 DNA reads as TGTGCCAGCAGCCAAGATCACGGGGTCAACTACGAGCAGTACTTC.

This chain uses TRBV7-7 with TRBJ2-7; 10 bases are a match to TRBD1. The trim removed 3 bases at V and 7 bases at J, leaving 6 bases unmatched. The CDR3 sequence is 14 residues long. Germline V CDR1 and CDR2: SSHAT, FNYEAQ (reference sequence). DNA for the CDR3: TGTGCCAGCAGCTTGGACAGGGGGATCGGAGAGCAGTACTTC. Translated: CASSLDRGIGEQYF.

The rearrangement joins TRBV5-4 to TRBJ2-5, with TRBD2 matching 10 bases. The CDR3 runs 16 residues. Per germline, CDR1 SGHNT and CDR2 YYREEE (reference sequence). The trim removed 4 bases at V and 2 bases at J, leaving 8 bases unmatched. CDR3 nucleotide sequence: TGTGCCAGCAGCGAATATAGCGGGGGGAGGCAAGAGACCCAGTACTTC. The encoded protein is CASSEYSGGRQETQYF. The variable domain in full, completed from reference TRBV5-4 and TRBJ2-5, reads ETGVTQSPTHLIKTRGQQVTLRCSSQSGHNTVSWYQQALGQGPQFIFQYYREEENGRGNFPPRFSGLQFPNYSSELNVNALELDDSALYLCASSEYSGGRQETQYFGPGTRLLVL.

The CDR3 coding sequence is TGTGCCACCAGTGACCCCCGCGGGGGGGCCGGAGATACGCAGTATTTT. Its translation is CATSDPRGGAGDTQYF. This chain links TRBV24-1 with TRBJ2-3; TRBD2 matches 9 bases. The J segment lost 5 bases and the V segment lost 4 bases, leaving 9 bases of the junction unmatched. Looked up from germline, CDR1 is KGHDR and CDR2 is SFDVKD. CDR3 length: 16 residues.

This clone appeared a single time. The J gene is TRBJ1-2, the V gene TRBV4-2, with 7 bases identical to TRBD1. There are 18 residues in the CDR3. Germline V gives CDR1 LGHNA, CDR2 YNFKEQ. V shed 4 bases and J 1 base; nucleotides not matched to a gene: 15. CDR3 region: CASSLVKKRTGYNYGYTF. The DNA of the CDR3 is TGTGCCAGCAGCCTAGTCAAAAAGCGGACAGGCTATAACTATGGCTACACCTTC.

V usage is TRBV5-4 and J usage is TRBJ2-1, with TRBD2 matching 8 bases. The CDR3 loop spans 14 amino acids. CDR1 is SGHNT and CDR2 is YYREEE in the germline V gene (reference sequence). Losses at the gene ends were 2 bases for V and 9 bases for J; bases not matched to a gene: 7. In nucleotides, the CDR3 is TGTGCCAGCAGCTTAGGGACTAGTTCGCCTGAGCAGTTCTTC. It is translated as CASSLGTSSPEQFF. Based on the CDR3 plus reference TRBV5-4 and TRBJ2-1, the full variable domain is ETGVTQSPTHLIKTRGQQVTLRCSSQSGHNTVSWYQQALGQGPQFIFQYYREEENGRGNFPPRFSGLQFPNYSSELNVNALELDDSALYLCASSLGTSSPEQFFGPGTRLTVL.